The present TCR beta chain was sequenced within a study of blood T cell repertoires in COVID-19. About the research overall: Acute-phase and convalescent COVID-19 samples originated in the United States, Italy and Spain.

The Seattle site enrolled patients during active infection and followed them longitudinally. Per the authors' pipeline: For nucleated cells, counts were estimated from reference gene primer amplification. This table comes from immunoSEQ multiplex PCR, and its TCRdb copy is limited to in-frame clones, with some not included. The V and J calls and clone size were taken over from that table, and D and trimming were inferred from the DNA. The repertoire holds a few hundred thousand clones, with under 90% as singletons. This CDR3 has 14 residues. V gene TRBV21-1 combines with J gene TRBJ1-2; TRBD1 was called by the table and not checked on the DNA. TRBV21-1 is tagged as a pseudogene. Source material: peripheral blood. The sequence derives from a woman aged 25-40 years with COVID-19, enrolled during active disease. For the CDR3, the DNA is TGTGCCAGCAGCAAAGATAAGGACACCTATGGCTACACCTTC. Residues: CASSKDKDTYGYTF.